This TCR beta chain was sequenced in a study of CD8 T cells in Susac syndrome. Regarding this clonotype: What it recognizes is unknown.

Study conclusions and caveats: Peak Susac CD8+ clonal expansion occurred in TEMRA cells and active patients.

Per the germline V gene, CDR1 is SGHRS and CDR2 is YFSETQ. The CDR3 contains 15 residues. Trimming removed 0 bases at V and 5 bases at J, with 11 bases between. Reverse transcription of about 0.5 to 1 ug RNA was carried out with random hexamers. The CDR3 of TCR beta was amplified by immunoSEQ multiplex PCR across 54 Vbeta and 13 Jbeta. Each CDR3 protein gets one entry after TCRdb re-called the immunoSEQ multiplex PCR reads with MiXCR. The sample has tens of thousands of distinct CDR3 sequences, roughly 92% seen once. TCR beta sequencing covered blood CD8+ and CD4+ T cells. The V call is TRBV5-1, the J call TRBJ1-4; the D is unclear. Material for sequencing was CD8+ T cells from PBMCs. The sequence was obtained from a human donor with Susac syndrome. CDR3 coding DNA: TGCGCCAGCAGCTTGGGACGGGATCCGAATGAAAAACTGTTTTTT. Amino acids: CASSLGRDPNEKLFF.